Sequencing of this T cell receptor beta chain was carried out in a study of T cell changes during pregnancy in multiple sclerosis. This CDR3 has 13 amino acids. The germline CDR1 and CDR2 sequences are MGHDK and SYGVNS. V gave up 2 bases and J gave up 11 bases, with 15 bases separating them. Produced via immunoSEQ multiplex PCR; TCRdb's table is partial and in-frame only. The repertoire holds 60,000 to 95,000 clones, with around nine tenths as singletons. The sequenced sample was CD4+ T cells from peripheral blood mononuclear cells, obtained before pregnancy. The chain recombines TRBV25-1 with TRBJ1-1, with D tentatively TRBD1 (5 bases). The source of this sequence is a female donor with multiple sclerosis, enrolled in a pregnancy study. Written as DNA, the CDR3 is TGTGCCAGCAGTGAAAATGACAGTAAATTGGCTTTCTTT. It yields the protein CASSENDSKLAFF.